This paragraph reports one T cell receptor beta chain. Its cognate antigen is unknown. The data originate from a study of cytomegalovirus exposure and HLA in healthy donors. Study results and limitations: A few of the chains that were CMV-associated were confirmed in vitro to be specific for CMV antigens. The study listed approximately 170 cytomegalovirus-associated TCR beta chains. According to a subsequent analysis, TCR clusters from the first cohort were inclined to appear together in the roughly 110 validation repertoires.

Assay used: immunoSEQ multiplex PCR; TCRdb lists only in-frame clones, some missing. The table shows about 160,000 clones, with roughly 80% occurring only once. The donors were members of the approximately 110-subject validation cohort (separate from the approximately 650-subject first cohort). The sequenced sample consisted of PBMCs. This sequence was found in a man aged 30 to 45 in good health and CMV-seropositive.

The CDR3 reads CASSFLAGGRNEQFF. CDR3 bases: TGTGCCAGCAGCTTCCTAGCGGGGGGGAGGAATGAGCAGTTCTTC. V and J are TRBV5-6 and TRBJ2-1, with 12 nucleotides matching TRBD2. This CDR3 comprises 15 residues. With 2 bases clipped from V and 7 bases from J, the junction kept 4 bases outside the gene matches. Per the germline V gene, CDR1 is SGHDT and CDR2 is YYEEEE.